These T cell receptor beta chains were read from a single sample in a study of T-cell reconstitution after alpha-beta-depleted transplantation in children. Using its own MiXCR run on the PCR reads, TCRdb lists one record per CDR3 protein. This sample has around 420,000 distinct CDR3 sequences, with about 17% found just once. Sample: PBMCs, mostly from graft donor cells, taken 360 days after TCRalphabeta/CD19-depleted stem cell transplant. All receptors come from a boy younger than two who had a stem cell transplant for Wiskott-Aldrich syndrome, so the T cells may come from the graft donor. Each CDR3 is given with its conserved first and last residue. Each record gives: clone size, D gene, J gene, V gene, CDR3 DNA, CDR3 protein. D genes are given only for firm matches. A clone size is listed for some rows: how often the clone was seen (once, few, many), or a class if it is expanded.

NA,NA,TRBJ1-1,TRBV12-3/TRBV12-4,TGTGCCAGCAGTTTGGCGGCGGGCACTGAAGCTTTCTTT,CASSLAAGTEAFF
few,TRBD1,TRBJ2-2,TRBV2,TGTGCCAGCAGGCCAACAGGGGTTCACGGGGAGCTGTTTTTT,CASRPTGVHGELFF
NA,NA,TRBJ2-4,TRBV7-2,TGTGCCAGCAGCCCGCATCTGTTAGCCAAAAACATTCAGTACTTC,CASSPHLLAKNIQYF
many,NA,TRBJ2-2,TRBV12-3/TRBV12-4,TGTGCCAGCACCATTCACGGGGAGCTGTTTTTT,CASTIHGELFF
NA,NA,TRBJ2-7,TRBV20-1,TGCAGTGCTAGAGAGGCAGGACGTGGGGCCTACGAGCAGTACTTC,CSAREAGRGAYEQYF
many,NA,TRBJ2-3,TRBV5-4,TGTGCCAGCAGCAAGGACGCTAGCACAGATACGCAGTATTTT,CASSKDASTDTQYF
few,NA,TRBJ2-5,TRBV7-2,TGTGCCAGCAGCTTACAACAGTCTCGACGGTGGACCCAGTACTTC,CASSLQQSRRWTQYF
few,NA,TRBJ2-3,TRBV4-3,TGCGCCAGCAGCCAAAGTTGGGCGCTAGCTATTGGCACAGATACGCAGTATTTT,CASSQSWALAIGTDTQYF
few,NA,TRBJ2-7,TRBV27,TGTGCCAGCAGTTTGGGCAGGAGGTTCCTAGCCTACGAGCAGTACTTC,CASSLGRRFLAYEQYF
few,TRBD2,TRBJ2-2,TRBV5-6,TGTGCCAGCAGCTTGACGGGTTGGCGTCTAGCGGCGTACACCGGGGAGCTGTTTTTT,CASSLTGWRLAAYTGELFF
few,NA,TRBJ2-7,TRBV2,TGTGCCAGCAGTGCCGGTGGGGTGGGCTACGAGCAGTACTTC,CASSAGGVGYEQYF
NA,NA,TRBJ2-5,TRBV4-1,TGCGCCAGCAGCCAAGGACTAACAGGCGGCCAAGCTTGGGAGACCCAGTACTTC,CASSQGLTGGQAWETQYF
many,TRBD2,TRBJ2-3,TRBV20-1,TGCAGTGCTAGAGATAGCGGGAGGGATGCAGATACGCAGTATTTT,CSARDSGRDADTQYF
many,TRBD2,TRBJ2-7,TRBV5-1,TGCGCCAGCACCCCGGGACTAGGTTTCTACGAGCAGTACTTC,CASTPGLGFYEQYF
few,NA,TRBJ2-2,TRBV5-1,TGCGCCAGCAGCTTGGCCGTTCAAGGAAGGACCGGGGAGCTGTTTTTT,CASSLAVQGRTGELFF
few,TRBD2,TRBJ2-1,TRBV10-3,TGTGCCATCACCCCGGGACTAGCGGGGAAGCATGAGCAGTTCTTC,CAITPGLAGKHEQFF
few,NA,TRBJ2-5,TRBV7-9,TGTGCCAGCAGCCCGAGCTTTGAGGGCCACCAAGAGACCCAGTACTTC,CASSPSFEGHQETQYF
NA,NA,TRBJ2-5,TRBV7-9,TGTGCCAGCAGGCCAGGGCCTTTCCAAGAGACCCAGTACTTC,CASRPGPFQETQYF
NA,TRBD2,TRBJ2-4,TRBV18,TGTGCCAGCTCACCATCTAGCGGACTAGCCAAAAACATTCAGTACTTC,CASSPSSGLAKNIQYF
few,TRBD2,TRBJ2-7,TRBV12-3/TRBV12-4,TGTGCCAGCAGTTTACGACTAGCGGGACCCTCAGACGAGCAGTACTTC,CASSLRLAGPSDEQYF
few,NA,TRBJ2-1,TRBV7-2,TGTGCCAGCAGCGTGACTAGTTACAATGAGCAGTTCTTC,CASSVTSYNEQFF
few,NA,TRBJ1-2,TRBV4-3,TGCGCCAGCAGCCAAGATCGCCGGGCTTCAAACTATGGCTACACCTTC,CASSQDRRASNYGYTF
NA,NA,TRBJ2-3,TRBV20-1,TGCAGTGCTAGAGTAGGACGGCGGGTGGATACGCAGTATTTT,CSARVGRRVDTQYF
NA,NA,TRBJ2-5,TRBV18,TGTGCCAGCTCACTACAACCTCGTCGGGGAGAGACCCAGTACTTC,CASSLQPRRGETQYF
few,NA,TRBJ2-1,TRBV10-1,TGCGCCAGCAGTGAGTTCGCCCTAAATGAGCAGTTCTTC,CASSEFALNEQFF
many,NA,TRBJ2-7,TRBV27,TGTGCCAGCAGTTTTGGGGGGAACTACGAGCAGTACTTC,CASSFGGNYEQYF
many,NA,TRBJ2-2,TRBV7-6,TGTGCCAGCAGTCCGCTCCGGAACACCGGGGAGCTGTTTTTT,CASSPLRNTGELFF
many,NA,TRBJ2-2,TRBV12-3/TRBV12-4,TGTGCCAGCCAAAGGAGAGGAACCGGGGAGCTGTTTTTT,CASQRRGTGELFF
NA,NA,TRBJ2-3,TRBV12-3/TRBV12-4,TGTGCCAGCAGCCCGCGACCCCCACCAGATACGCAGTATTTT,CASSPRPPPDTQYF
NA,NA,TRBJ2-7,TRBV18,TGTGCCAGCTCACCCCAACAGGGATCTGGTACGGAGCAGTACTTC,CASSPQQGSGTEQYF
NA,TRBD1,TRBJ2-1,TRBV7-6,TGTGCCAGCAGCTTAGTCCCAGGGGGCGGCTACAATGAGCAGTTCTTC,CASSLVPGGGYNEQFF
few,NA,TRBJ2-3,TRBV10-3,TGTGCCATCGGCGCGGGCAGGGGTAAAACAGATACGCAGTATTTT,CAIGAGRGKTDTQYF
NA,TRBD1,TRBJ1-6,TRBV20-1,TGCAGTGCTAGGGGACAGGAATCACATTCACCCCTCCACTTT,CSARGQESHSPLHF
NA,NA,TRBJ1-1,TRBV6-1,TGTGCCAGCAGTGTTGGCTTCGCAGCTTTCTTT,CASSVGFAAFF
few,NA,TRBJ2-2,TRBV5-1,TGCGCCAGCAGCTTTATCACAGGGAACACCGGGGAGCTGTTTTTT,CASSFITGNTGELFF
few,NA,TRBJ1-5,TRBV7-8,TGTGCCAGCAGCTTAACAGTCGTACAGGGACGGGAGCAGCCCCAGCATTTT,CASSLTVVQGREQPQHF
NA,NA,TRBJ2-7,TRBV4-1,TGCGCCAGCAGCCAAGTATCAGGGGTTGGCTACGAGCAGTACTTC,CASSQVSGVGYEQYF
few,NA,TRBJ2-7,TRBV25-1,TGTGCCAGCAGTGAATTAAGGGGTCGAGCCTACGAGCAGTACTTC,CASSELRGRAYEQYF
many,NA,TRBJ2-3,TRBV2,TGTGCCAGCAGCCGAGCGGGTAGCACAGATACGCAGTATTTT,CASSRAGSTDTQYF
NA,NA,TRBJ1-5,TRBV19,TGTGCCAGTAGTCCTCCCGGGGCTCAAAATCAGCCCCAGCATTTT,CASSPPGAQNQPQHF
NA,TRBD2,TRBJ2-3,TRBV11-2,TGTGCCAGCAGCCCCGGGGGGGTAGCGGGGGAGACGCAGTATTTT,CASSPGGVAGETQYF
few,TRBD1,TRBJ2-1,TRBV4-1,TGCGCCAGCAGCCGACCAAACAGGGGTTTCTACAATGAGCAGTTCTTC,CASSRPNRGFYNEQFF
NA,NA,TRBJ2-5,TRBV7-9,TGTGCCAGCAGCGGCCGGGGCAGTGGAGAGACCCAGTACTTC,CASSGRGSGETQYF
NA,TRBD2,TRBJ2-5,TRBV4-3,TGCGCCAGCAGCCAAGATAGCCTAGCGGGAGAGACCCAGTACTTC,CASSQDSLAGETQYF
few,NA,TRBJ1-1,TRBV30,TGTGCCTGGTTGGCAGGGCAAGCTTTCTTT,CAWLAGQAFF
few,TRBD2,TRBJ2-7,TRBV12-3/TRBV12-4,TGTGCCAGCAGTACTAAAAGCGGGAGTTACGAGCAGTACTTC,CASSTKSGSYEQYF
NA,NA,TRBJ1-5,TRBV6-1,TGTGCCAGCAGTGGGGGGATTGGTCAGCCCCAGCATTTT,CASSGGIGQPQHF
few,TRBD2,TRBJ2-7,TRBV6-1,TGTGCCAGCAGTGAAGATCCCGGGACTAGTAAGTACTTC,CASSEDPGTSKYF
NA,TRBD2,TRBJ2-7,TRBV3-1,TGTGCCAGCAGCCAAGTGCGGGAGAGCTCCTACGAGCAGTACTTC,CASSQVRESSYEQYF
NA,TRBD2,TRBJ2-4,TRBV19,TGTGCCAGTAGTATTGGCGGGAGGGCCAAAAACATTCAGTACTTC,CASSIGGRAKNIQYF
few,NA,TRBJ1-1,TRBV11-1,TGTGCCAGCAGCTTACAGAGGGTGAACACTGAAGCTTTCTTT,CASSLQRVNTEAFF
few,TRBD1,TRBJ2-4,TRBV12-3/TRBV12-4,TGTGCCAGCAGTTTTAGACAGGGGGATCCCAAAAACATTCAGTACTTC,CASSFRQGDPKNIQYF